The 26 T cell receptor beta chains in this list originate from one sample, sequenced in a study of T cell responses to AZD1222 COVID-19 vaccine. Some clones are missing from TCRdb's copy, which holds only in-frame ones; the method was immunoSEQ multiplex PCR. The repertoire consists of approximately 110,000 clones, with about 90% occurring once and the leading ten covering approximately 9.2%. The sample was peripheral blood, taken on day 0 of AZD1222 vaccination. These receptors were obtained from an adult in good health.

The CDR3 region has the DNA TGTGCCAGCTCACCACCGGGTGGGGTCGGCGGCACAGATACGCAGTATTTT. This sequence encodes CASSPPGGVGGTDTQYF. The V and J genes are TRBV18 and TRBJ2-3, with D unresolved. The germline CDR1 and CDR2 sequences are KGHSH and LQKENI. V lost 0 bases to trimming and J lost 1 base, with 14 bases between them. This CDR3 is 17 amino acids long.

The chain couples TRBV27 to TRBJ2-7; 8 bases match TRBD1. Trimming took 2 bases from V and 6 from J; bases not matched to a gene: 9. Germline CDR1 reads MNHEY; CDR2 reads SMNVEV (reference sequence). The CDR3 is 15 amino acids. The CDR3 loop is CASSLVGTGFSEQYF. DNA for the CDR3: TGTGCCAGCAGTTTAGTCGGGACAGGCTTTTCCGAGCAGTACTTC.

J is TRBJ2-3 and V is TRBV7-9, with D unresolved. The germline CDR1 and CDR2 sequences are SEHNR and FQNEAQ (reference sequence). The V gene lost 5 bases and the J gene lost 0 bases, with 18 bases spanning the gap. CDR3 length equals 17 residues. The CDR3 is CASSPGGETFSTDTQYF. In DNA form, the CDR3 reads TGTGCCAGCAGCCCCGGTGGCGAGACATTTAGCACAGATACGCAGTATTTT.

The CDR3 protein is CASSRTEWTTYNEQFF. The CDR3 bases are TGTGCCAGCAGCCGAACTGAGTGGACGACCTACAATGAGCAGTTCTTC. V usage is TRBV5-6 and J usage is TRBJ2-1; D uncertain. CDR1 and CDR2 (germline): SGHDT, YYEEEE. Trimming cost V 4 bases and J 2 bases, with 16 bases left between them. The CDR3 contains 16 residues.

The chain has TRBV5-1 and TRBJ1-2; the D is unclear. The V and J ends lost 0 bases and 4 bases respectively, with 10 bases between them. Per germline, CDR1 SGHRS and CDR2 YFSETQ. The CDR3 extends over 14 amino acids. The CDR3 here is CASSLASGGYGYTF. CDR3 in DNA: TGCGCCAGCAGCTTGGCCTCAGGAGGCTATGGCTACACCTTC.

This clone was detected only once. The V gene is TRBV10-3, the J gene TRBJ2-5, with D maybe TRBD2 (6 bases). The CDR3 spans 13 residues. V was trimmed by 4 bases and J by 4 bases, leaving 10 bases between them. Germline lookup yields CDR1 ENHRY and CDR2 SYGVKD. The CDR3: CAISGGGVETQYF. In DNA, the CDR3 is TGTGCCATCAGTGGAGGAGGGGTAGAGACCCAGTACTTC.

The CDR3 sequence is CASRGTVSYEQYF. The CDR3 DNA reads TGTGCAAGTCGGGGGACAGTCTCCTACGAGCAGTACTTC. The gene calls are TRBV12-2 and TRBJ2-7; the table gives TRBD1 as D, unverified against the DNA. TRBV12-2 is labeled a pseudogene. The CDR3 has 13 amino acids.

This rearrangement joins TRBV19 to TRBJ2-7; D might be TRBD1 or TRBD2, each matching 6 bases. V lost 7 bases to trimming and J lost 2 bases, with 15 bases between them. CDR3 length equals 14 residues. From germline, CDR1 is LNHDA and CDR2 SQIVND (reference sequence). The CDR3: CASTRGLGPYEQYF. The CDR3 DNA sequence: TGTGCCAGTACTCGGGGGCTTGGCCCCTACGAGCAGTACTTC.

This clone was seen only a few times. The chain carries TRBV25-1 and TRBJ1-2; maybe TRBD1 (6 bases). Trimming took 0 bases from V and 4 from J, leaving 15 bases between them. The CDR3 is 16 amino acids. Germline V gene lookup returns CDR1 MGHDK and CDR2 SYGVNS. CDR3 DNA sequence: TGTGCCAGCAGTGAATATAAAGGGGGAGGCGGCTATGGCTACACCTTC. It codes for CASSEYKGGGGYGYTF.

V and J are TRBV6-5 and TRBJ1-2, with TRBD1 matching 10 bases. The length of the CDR3 is 15 residues. Germline V lookup: CDR1 MNHEY, CDR2 SVGAGI. Losses at the gene ends were 6 bases for V and 5 bases for J; bases not matched to a gene: 9. The CDR3 is CASSQRTGGPYGYTF. CDR3 bases: TGTGCCAGCAGCCAGAGGACAGGGGGACCATATGGCTACACCTTC.

The chain couples TRBV7-9 to TRBJ2-3; 13 positions match TRBD2. The CDR3 is 17 residues long. Germline CDR1 SEHNR, CDR2 FQNEAQ (reference sequence). With V trimmed by 5 bases and J by 6 bases, 11 bases remained unmatched. The CDR3 protein is CASSTLGLAGVLDTQYF. CDR3 DNA: TGTGCCAGCAGCACCCTTGGACTAGCGGGAGTTTTGGATACGCAGTATTTT.

CDR3 nucleotides: TGTGCCAGCAGCCGCGGGAGGCAGTTGAACACTGAAGCTTTCTTT. It codes for CASSRGRQLNTEAFF. The chain joins TRBV4-2 to TRBJ1-1, with unresolved D. The CDR3 totals 15 residues. The germline V gene encodes CDR1 LGHNA and CDR2 YNFKEQ. V lost 4 bases and J lost 0, with 12 bases in between.

V is TRBV5-5 and J is TRBJ1-2; no clear D. Looked up from germline, CDR1 is SGHKS and CDR2 is YYEKEE (reference sequence). V was shortened by 1 base and J by 6 bases, with 10 bases between the two germline ends. The CDR3 spans 13 residues. The CDR3 nucleotides read TGTGCCAGCAGCTTGAGGTCCGGGAATGGCTACACCTTC. As protein: CASSLRSGNGYTF.

The chain employs TRBV6-5 and TRBJ1-4; a possible D gene is TRBD1 (6 bases). CDR3 length: 15 amino acids. In germline, CDR1 is MNHEY, CDR2 SVGAGI. The ends were cut back, 6 bases at V and 2 bases at J, with 13 bases in the middle. The CDR3 bases are TGTGCCAGCAGGAACAGGGAGGTGACTAATGAAAAACTGTTTTTT. The encoded protein is CASRNREVTNEKLFF.

This sequence joins TRBV25-1 and TRBJ2-5, with TRBD1 as a possible D gene (6 bases). There are 14 residues in the CDR3. Trimming took 4 bases from V and 5 from J, leaving 14 bases between them. Germline CDR1 MGHDK, CDR2 SYGVNS. This CDR3 reads CASSAGTTGETQYF. CDR3 nucleotides: TGTGCCAGCAGTGCCGGGACAACGGGGGAGACCCAGTACTTC.

This chain uses TRBV9 with TRBJ2-7, with a tentative D call TRBD1 (7 bases). With 1 base removed from V and 4 bases from J, the gap between germline ends came to 18 bases. Germline lookup yields CDR1 SGDLS and CDR2 YYNGEE. The CDR3 contains 16 residues. The CDR3 DNA is TGTGCCAGCAGCGTAACTAGCCAGGGGGAACATTACGAGCAGTACTTC. Translation gives CASSVTSQGEHYEQYF.

This chain joins TRBV7-8 and TRBJ1-3; 9 bases fit TRBD1. V was clipped by 6 bases and J by 4 bases; unmatched bases: 7. Germline CDR1 and CDR2: SGHVS and FQNEAQ. CDR3 length: 15 residues. CDR3 in DNA: TGTGCCAGCAGTTACCGGGGGACAGGGGGAAACACCATATATTTT. The encoded protein is CASSYRGTGGNTIYF. The whole variable domain, filled in from reference TRBV7-8 and TRBJ1-3, reads GAGVSQSPRYKVAKRGQDVALRCDPISGHVSLFWYQQALGQGPEFLTYFQNEAQLDKSGLPSDRFFAERPEGSVSTLKIQRTQQEDSAVYLCASSYRGTGGNTIYFGEGSWLTVV.

V gene TRBV2 combines with J gene TRBJ2-7, with 12 bases fitting TRBD2. Germline CDR1 and CDR2: SNHLY and FYNNEI. The V segment lost 6 bases and the J segment 5 bases; nucleotides outside the gene matches: 11. The CDR3 consists of 16 residues. Here the CDR3 DNA reads TGTGCCAGCAGAAAAGACCTAGCGGGAGGGATTCACGAGCAGTACTTC. This codes for CASRKDLAGGIHEQYF.

This clone was seen only a few times. The chain couples TRBV4-1 to TRBJ1-5; D gene ambiguous. CDR1 and CDR2 from the germline V gene are MGHRA and YSYEKL. V was shortened by 1 base and J by 0 bases, with 10 bases between the two germline ends. CDR3 length: 16 residues. The CDR3 DNA is TGCGCCAGCAGCCAAGGTTTCAGTTATAGCAATCAGCCCCAGCATTTT. Protein product: CASSQGFSYSNQPQHF.

This chain joins TRBV15 and TRBJ2-7, with D tentatively TRBD2 (5 bases). Trimming removed 5 bases at V and 1 base at J, with 18 bases between. CDR1 is LNHNV and CDR2 is YYDKDF in the germline V gene (reference sequence). The CDR3 has 16 amino acids. The CDR3 DNA reads TGTGCCACCAGCCCCCGAGGTAGCGCATATTCCTACGAGCAGTACTTC. It encodes CATSPRGSAYSYEQYF.

Points on this clone: The junction and the germline gene differ at one end; a read error may be behind it. The chain joins TRBV3-1 (or the pseudogene TRBV3-2) to TRBJ2-7; perhaps TRBD1 as D (5 bases). CDR1 and CDR2 from the germline V gene are LGHDT and YNNKEL (reference sequence). CDR3 size: 12 residues. Here the CDR3 reads CASSQALETVHF. CDR3 nucleotides: TGTGCCAGCAGCCAAGCCCTGGAGACAGTGCATTTC.

This sequence joins TRBV27 and TRBJ2-1, with D possibly matching TRBD2 (6 bases). The CDR3 consists of 16 residues. The V gene's germline CDR1 is MNHEY and CDR2 SMNVEV (reference sequence). V lost 10 bases and J lost 3, with 22 bases in between. CDR3 loop: CATQPFGGANYNEQFF. The CDR3 DNA reads as TGTGCCACACAACCCTTTGGAGGGGCTAACTACAATGAGCAGTTCTTC.

The CDR3 loop reads CASSNTDRGYSPLHF. The DNA for the CDR3 is TGTGCCAGCAGCAACACGGACAGGGGATATTCACCCCTCCACTTT. V usage is TRBV7-9 and J usage is TRBJ1-6; 9 bases align to TRBD1. This CDR3 has 15 amino acids. The germline CDR1 and CDR2 sequences are SEHNR and FQNEAQ (reference sequence). The ends lost 5 bases at V and 8 bases at J; junction bases unmatched: 7.

The chain links TRBV28 to TRBJ1-6; the D is unclear. CDR3 length: 14 residues. Per the germline V gene, CDR1 is MDHEN and CDR2 is SYDVKM. Trimming shortened V by 1 base and J by 5 bases, and 6 bases separated the two germline ends. The CDR3: CASSLSPHNSPLHF. CDR3 in DNA: TGTGCCAGCAGTTTATCTCCCCATAATTCACCCCTCCACTTT.

This rearrangement joins TRBV30 to TRBJ1-2, with unresolved D. CDR3 length equals 15 residues. V was cut by 2 bases and J by 8 bases, with 21 bases left in between. Germline V gene data show CDR1 as GTSNPN and CDR2 as SVGIG (reference sequence). The DNA of the CDR3 is TGTGCCTGGAGTCCGCCGGACCGAACCCGAGTAGGCTACACCTTC. Translating it yields CAWSPPDRTRVGYTF.

The chain couples TRBV7-8 to TRBJ2-1; TRBD1 agrees at 7 bases. V shed 7 bases, J shed 0 bases, and the junction held 6 bases outside the gene matches. The CDR3 spans 15 residues. The germline V gene encodes CDR1 SGHVS and CDR2 FQNEAQ. The CDR3 bases are TGTGCCAGCAACTTGGACAGGTTCTCCTACAATGAGCAGTTCTTC. This sequence encodes CASNLDRFSYNEQFF.